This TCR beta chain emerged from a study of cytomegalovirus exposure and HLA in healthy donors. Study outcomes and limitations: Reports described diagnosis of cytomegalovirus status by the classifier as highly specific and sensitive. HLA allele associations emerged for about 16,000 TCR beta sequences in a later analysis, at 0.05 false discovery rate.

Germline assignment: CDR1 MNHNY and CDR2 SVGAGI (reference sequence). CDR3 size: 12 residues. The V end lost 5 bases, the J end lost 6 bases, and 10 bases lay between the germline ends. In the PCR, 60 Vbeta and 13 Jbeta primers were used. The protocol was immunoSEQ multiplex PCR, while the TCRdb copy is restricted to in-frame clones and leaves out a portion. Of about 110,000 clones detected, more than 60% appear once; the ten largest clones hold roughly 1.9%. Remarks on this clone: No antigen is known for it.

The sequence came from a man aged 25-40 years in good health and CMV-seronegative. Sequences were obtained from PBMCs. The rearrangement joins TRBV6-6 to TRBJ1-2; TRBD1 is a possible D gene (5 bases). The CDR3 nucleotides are TGTGCCAGCAGTGGCGGGGGTAATGGCTACACCTTC. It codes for CASSGGGNGYTF.